What follows describes a single TCR beta chain. V shed 7 bases and J shed 3 bases, with 13 bases lying between them. Germline V gives CDR1 SNHLY, CDR2 FYNNEI. This CDR3 is 14 amino acids long. The TCR library protocol attached unique molecular identifiers to the individual cDNA molecules. Each CDR3 protein is one row after TCRdb ran MiXCR on the 5' RACE reads. The data contain 85,000 to 95,000 distinct CDR3 sequences, roughly 14% of them singletons. These data originate in a study of early T cells in non-severe SARS-CoV-2 infection. Study at large: Alpha and beta chains were unpaired, from unsorted whole-blood bulk RNA.

The rearrangement uses TRBV2 and TRBJ2-4; D uncertain. The TCR was taken from an adult who was a healthcare worker with PCR-confirmed SARS-CoV-2 infection or an uninfected control (not recorded which). The sequencing input was whole blood. For the CDR3, the DNA is TGTGCCAGCAATTCCTGGGTTGACAAAAACATTCAGTACTTC. Translation gives CASNSWVDKNIQYF.